The entry below gives a single T cell receptor beta chain sequence along with its context. Its cognate antigen is unknown. Sequenced by immunoSEQ multiplex PCR; TCRdb stores in-frame clones only, minus some. The table records 20,000 to 25,000 clones, over 70% of them present only once. Related graft donors supplied nonmyeloablative bone marrow transplants, and mixed chimerism was transient. Unstimulated regulatory T cells (CD4+CD25+CD127-), CD4+CD25- non-regulatory cells, CD4 and CD8 cells were FACS-sorted from thawed PBMCs. V was pared by 0 bases and J by 2 bases, with 9 bases between. This CDR3 has 14 residues. From germline, CDR1 is SGDLS and CDR2 YYNGEE. This sample is part of a study of Tregs in tolerant kidney transplant recipients. Overall study results and limits: Nucleotide sequences could not be compared across some patients' samples due to primer changes. Tolerant patients' donor-specific Tregs expanded beyond overall Tregs, suggesting antigen-driven growth.

The chain uses TRBV9 and TRBJ2-7, with D perhaps TRBD1 (6 bases). The material was CD8+ T cells from blood (PBMCs), obtained 6 months after the transplant. This receptor was identified in a human patient who received a combined kidney and bone marrow transplant. The graft donor may have contributed some T cells. The CDR3, as DNA: TGTGCCAGCAGCGTAGGAACAGGGCCCTACGAGCAGTACTTC. Protein sequence: CASSVGTGPYEQYF.